Here is one T cell receptor beta chain with its context. In the authors' workflow: Amplification of reference gene primers provided the estimated nucleated cell counts. This table comes from immunoSEQ multiplex PCR, and its TCRdb copy is limited to in-frame clones, with some not included. D and trimming were read from the DNA, whereas the V and J calls and clone size are those reported in that table. The sample yields 150,000 to 200,000 clones, around four fifths seen once. The entry originates in a study of blood T cell repertoires in COVID-19. Study overall: The origin of the acute and convalescent COVID-19 samples was the United States, Italy and Spain.

This CDR3 comprises 15 residues. Per the germline V gene, CDR1 is KGHDR and CDR2 is SFDVKD. Trimming removed 4 bases from V and 7 bases from J, with 15 bases in between. The TCR was taken from a woman in her 30s with acute or convalescent COVID-19. The sample comprised peripheral blood. J is TRBJ1-4 and V is TRBV24-1, with a possible D match to TRBD1 (6 bases). The CDR3 DNA reads TGTGCCACCAGTGAGTCGAAGGGGGACGGTGAAAAACTGTTTTTT. It yields the protein CATSESKGDGEKLFF.